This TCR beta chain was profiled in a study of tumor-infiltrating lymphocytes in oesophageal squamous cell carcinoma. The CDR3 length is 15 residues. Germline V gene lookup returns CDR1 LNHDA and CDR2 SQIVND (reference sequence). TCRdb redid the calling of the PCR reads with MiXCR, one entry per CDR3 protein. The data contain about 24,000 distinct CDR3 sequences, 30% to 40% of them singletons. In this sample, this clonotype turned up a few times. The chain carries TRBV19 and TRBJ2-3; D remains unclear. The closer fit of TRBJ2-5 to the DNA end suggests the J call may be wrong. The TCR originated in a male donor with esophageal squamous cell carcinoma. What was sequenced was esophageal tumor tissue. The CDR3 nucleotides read TGTGCCAGTAGTATATTCGACGGACCGAAAGAGACCCAGTACTTC. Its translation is CASSIFDGPKETQYF.